Included here is one T cell receptor beta chain sequence, with context. Its antigen is currently unknown. This CDR3 region has 13 residues. In germline, CDR1 is SGHTA, CDR2 FQGNSA. Trimming pared 0 bases from V and 8 bases from J, leaving 10 bases between. This record belongs to a study of response to subunit inactivated influenza vaccine. Whole-study results and caveats: Only a handful of new T cells, the authors suggested, are recruited with each seasonal influenza vaccination.

Each CDR3 protein gets one entry after TCRdb re-called the RT-PCR reads with MiXCR. The sample carries more than 600,000 distinct CDR3 sequences, roughly 18% recorded once. The specimen was PBMCs from blood, collected around 5 days after vaccination. The rearrangement links TRBV7-2 to TRBJ1-2; tentatively, D is TRBD1 (5 bases). This clonotype was obtained from a middle-aged man who received an inactivated influenza vaccine. CDR3 nucleotide sequence: TGTGCCAGCAGCTTAGCGTATCAGGGAGGCTACACCTTC. Amino acid sequence: CASSLAYQGGYTF.